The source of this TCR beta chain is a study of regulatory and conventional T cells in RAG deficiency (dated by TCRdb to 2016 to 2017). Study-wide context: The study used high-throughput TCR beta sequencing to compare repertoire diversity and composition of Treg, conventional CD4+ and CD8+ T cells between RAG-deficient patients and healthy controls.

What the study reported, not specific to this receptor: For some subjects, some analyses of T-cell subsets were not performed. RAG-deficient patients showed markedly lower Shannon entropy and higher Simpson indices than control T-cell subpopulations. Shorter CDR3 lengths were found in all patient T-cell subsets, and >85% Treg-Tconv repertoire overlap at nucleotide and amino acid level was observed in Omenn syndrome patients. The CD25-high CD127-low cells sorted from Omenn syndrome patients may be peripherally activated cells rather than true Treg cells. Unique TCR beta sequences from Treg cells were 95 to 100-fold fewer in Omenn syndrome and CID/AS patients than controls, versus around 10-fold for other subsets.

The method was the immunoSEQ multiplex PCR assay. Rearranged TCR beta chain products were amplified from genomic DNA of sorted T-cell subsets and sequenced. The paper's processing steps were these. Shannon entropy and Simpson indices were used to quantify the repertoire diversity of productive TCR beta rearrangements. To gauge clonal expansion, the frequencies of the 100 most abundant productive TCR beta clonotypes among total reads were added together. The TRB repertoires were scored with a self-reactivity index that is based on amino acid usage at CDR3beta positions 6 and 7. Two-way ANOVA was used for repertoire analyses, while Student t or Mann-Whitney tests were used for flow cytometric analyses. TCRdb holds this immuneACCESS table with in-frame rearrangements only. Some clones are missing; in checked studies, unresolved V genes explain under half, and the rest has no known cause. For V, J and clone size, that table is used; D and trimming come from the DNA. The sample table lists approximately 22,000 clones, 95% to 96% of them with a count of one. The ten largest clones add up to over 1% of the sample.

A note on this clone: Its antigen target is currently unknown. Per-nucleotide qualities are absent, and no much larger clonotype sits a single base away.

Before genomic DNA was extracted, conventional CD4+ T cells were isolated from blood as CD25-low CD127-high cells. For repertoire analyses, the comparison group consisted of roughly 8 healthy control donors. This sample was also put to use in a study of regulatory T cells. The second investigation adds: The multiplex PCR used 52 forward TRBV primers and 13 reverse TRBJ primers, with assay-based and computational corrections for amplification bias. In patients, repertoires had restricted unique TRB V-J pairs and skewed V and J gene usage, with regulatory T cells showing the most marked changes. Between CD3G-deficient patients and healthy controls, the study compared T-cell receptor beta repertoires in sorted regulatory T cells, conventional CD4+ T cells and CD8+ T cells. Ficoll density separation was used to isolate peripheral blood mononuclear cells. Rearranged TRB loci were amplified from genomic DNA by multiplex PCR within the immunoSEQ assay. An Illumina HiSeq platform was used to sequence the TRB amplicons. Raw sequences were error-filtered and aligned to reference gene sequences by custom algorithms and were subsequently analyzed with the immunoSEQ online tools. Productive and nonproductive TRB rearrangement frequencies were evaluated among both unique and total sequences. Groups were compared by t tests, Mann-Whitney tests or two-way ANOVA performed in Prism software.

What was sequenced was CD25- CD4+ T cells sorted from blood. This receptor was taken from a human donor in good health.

The base sequence is TGTGCCAGTAGCCAGCGTTGGAATGGCTACACCTTC. This gives the protein CASSQRWNGYTF. This chain is built from TRBV19 and TRBJ1-2, with no reliable assignment of the D segment. CDR1 LNHDA and CDR2 SQIVND were looked up in the germline V gene (reference sequence). There are 12 amino acids in the CDR3, from cysteine to phenylalanine inclusive. Only the CDR3 DNA is retained, 36 bases long and in frame from the first base. V loses 6 bases of germline sequence and J loses 6 bases, and the interval between the two ends is 11 bases.